The 27 T cell receptor beta chains below all came from one sample that was sequenced in a study of T cells expressing NK-cell markers. TCRdb re-called the 5' RACE reads, yielding one record per CDR3 amino acid sequence without DNA. Here the sample table reports 300,000 to 500,000 distinct CDR3 sequences. Sequenced sample: blood T cells: a sorted CD56 or NKG2C T cell subset, CD4+ or CD8+ T cells, or bulk PBMC T cells (not recorded which). The receptors were sampled from a woman aged 50 to 60 in good health.

J is TRBJ1-1 and V is TRBV20-1; as DNA is missing, the TRBD1 call by TCRdb cannot be tested. Germline lookup yields CDR1 DFQATT and CDR2 SNEGSKA (reference sequence). The CDR3 runs to 15 residues. The CDR3 here is CSARDEDRGDTEAFF.

The V and J genes are TRBV7-6 and TRBJ2-7. The CDR3 spans 15 residues. Germline V gives CDR1 SGHVS, CDR2 FNYEAQ. CDR3 protein: CASSSVPIIAYEQYF.

The V gene is TRBV12-5, the J gene TRBJ2-1; TCRdb proposes TRBD2, but this gene call is untestable without DNA. Germline loops: CDR1 LGHNT, CDR2 FRNRAP. The CDR3 length is 17 residues. The CDR3 loop reads CASGPPRLAGIRSEQFF.

CDR3: CSARGDWRNPYEQYF. The chain has TRBV20-1 and TRBJ2-7; TCRdb's D gene call, TRBD2, goes unchecked for lack of DNA. CDR3 length: 15 amino acids. CDR1 and CDR2 from the germline V gene are DFQATT and SNEGSKA (reference sequence).

J is TRBJ2-3 and V is TRBV12-3 or TRBV12-4. CDR3 length equals 12 residues. CDR3 residues: CASRYGEDTQYF.

V is TRBV12-3 or TRBV12-4 and J is TRBJ2-3; no DNA is available, so the TRBD2 call from TCRdb remains unchecked. This CDR3 has 15 residues. The CDR3 region is CASMIAGGGTDTQYF.

The rearrangement links TRBV19 to TRBJ1-6. In germline, CDR1 is LNHDA, CDR2 SQIVND (reference sequence). This CDR3 comprises 14 residues. CDR3 protein: CASSMRPTNSPLHF. Drawing the rest from reference TRBV19 and TRBJ1-6, the complete variable domain is DGGITQSPKYLFRKEGQNVTLSCEQNLNHDAMYWYRQDPGQGLRLIYYSQIVNDFQKGDIAEGYSVSREKKESFPLTVTSAQKNPTAFYLCASSMRPTNSPLHFGNGTRLTVT.

The chain links TRBV11-2 to TRBJ2-7; the TRBD1 assignment by TCRdb is unverifiable without DNA. Germline CDR1 is SGHAT and CDR2 is FQNNGV. This CDR3 has 18 amino acids. CDR3 amino acids: CASSLDQKGTGFSYEQYF. The full variable domain, its missing parts supplied by reference TRBV11-2 and TRBJ2-7, is EAGVAQSPRYKIIEKRQSVAFWCNPISGHATLYWYQQILGQGPKLLIQFQNNGVVDDSQLPKDRFSAERLKGVDSTLKIQPAKLEDSAVYLCASSLDQKGTGFSYEQYFGPGTRLTVT.

This chain uses TRBV5-1 with TRBJ2-3; TCRdb lists TRBD2, though no DNA is available to test this call. The CDR3 extends over 16 amino acids. Looked up from germline, CDR1 is SGHRS and CDR2 is YFSETQ. The CDR3 is CASSFRRRKGTDTQYF.

The chain couples TRBV12-3 or TRBV12-4 to TRBJ2-1. There are 11 residues in the CDR3. CDR3 amino acids: CASTLAGQQFF.

The V and J genes are TRBV12-3 or TRBV12-4 and TRBJ2-2; the D call from TCRdb, TRBD1, cannot be confirmed without DNA. This CDR3 has 13 residues. CDR3 amino acids: CASSPHGTGELFF.

This rearrangement joins TRBV12-3 or TRBV12-4 to TRBJ2-7. This CDR3 contains 13 residues. CDR3 in amino acids: CASSFQATREQYF.

The CDR3 loop is CAWSFLAGGPLGTDTQYF. The V call is TRBV30, the J call TRBJ2-3; the D gene TCRdb calls, TRBD2, cannot be checked with no DNA. Germline V gene lookup returns CDR1 GTSNPN and CDR2 SVGIG (reference sequence). The CDR3 totals 18 residues.

This sequence joins TRBV29-1 and TRBJ2-5; TCRdb names TRBD1, which stays unverified in the absence of DNA. There are 12 residues in the CDR3. In germline, CDR1 is SQVTM, CDR2 ANQGSEA. Here the CDR3 reads CSVVGPPSTQYF.

The gene calls are TRBV20-1 and TRBJ2-1. The CDR3 consists of 15 residues. In germline, CDR1 is DFQATT, CDR2 SNEGSKA (reference sequence). CDR3 amino acids: CSARRLATLYNEQFF.

The chain joins TRBV6-9 to TRBJ2-1; the D call of TRBD2 rests on TCRdb alone, since no DNA is present to check it. Per germline, CDR1 MNHGY and CDR2 SVAAGI. CDR3 length: 16 residues. CDR3 in amino acids: CASSYSLAGGSNEQFF.

The J gene is TRBJ2-1, the V gene TRBV24-1; the D call from TCRdb, TRBD2, cannot be confirmed without DNA. The CDR3 runs to 15 residues. Germline V gene data show CDR1 as KGHDR and CDR2 as SFDVKD. CDR3 amino acids: CATRQHRDGPGEQFF.

The chain is built from TRBV5-6 and TRBJ2-5; lacking DNA, the TRBD1 call made by TCRdb goes unchecked. Germline V lookup: CDR1 SGHDT, CDR2 YYEEEE. The CDR3 consists of 15 residues. This chain's CDR3 is CASSRDWGGKETQYF.

The CDR3 region is CASSSPPGSDTEAFF. This chain links TRBV4-1 with TRBJ1-1; there is no DNA to check the TCRdb D call of TRBD1. This CDR3 is built from 15 residues. Looked up from germline, CDR1 is MGHRA and CDR2 is YSYEKL.

This chain connects TRBV12-3 or TRBV12-4 to TRBJ2-5; TCRdb's D gene call, TRBD1, goes unchecked for lack of DNA. The CDR3 has 15 residues. The CDR3 sequence: CASSPGTGYQETQYF.

The rearrangement joins TRBV12-3 or TRBV12-4 to TRBJ2-1; TCRdb's D call of TRBD1 is untestable without DNA. CDR3 length: 14 residues. The CDR3 is CASSILGRRNEQFF.

This chain joins TRBV3-1 and TRBJ2-1; the D call of TRBD1 rests on TCRdb alone, since no DNA is present to check it. The CDR3 spans 14 residues. Per germline, CDR1 LGHDT and CDR2 YNNKEL (reference sequence). CDR3 protein: CASSQGSGTSKQFF.

The rearrangement links TRBV29-1 to TRBJ1-5; without DNA, the TCRdb call of TRBD1 cannot be checked. Germline V gives CDR1 SQVTM, CDR2 ANQGSEA. The CDR3 has 14 residues. The CDR3 reads CSVSGQGSNQPQHF.

J is TRBJ2-7 and V is TRBV12-3 or TRBV12-4; no DNA is available, so the TRBD2 call from TCRdb remains unchecked. CDR3 size: 16 residues. The CDR3 loop reads CASSLVGLAGVYEQYF.

The genes are TRBV11-2 and TRBJ2-3; TCRdb lists TRBD1, though no DNA is available to test this call. Germline lookup yields CDR1 SGHAT and CDR2 FQNNGV. The CDR3 extends over 15 amino acids. Here the CDR3 reads CASSLAPVSTDTQYF.

V usage is TRBV12-3 or TRBV12-4 and J usage is TRBJ2-7; TCRdb's assignment of TRBD1 cannot be checked, as there is no DNA. The CDR3 has 12 amino acids. The CDR3 here is CASRRQGQEQYF.

The chain uses TRBV7-2 and TRBJ2-1; the D gene TCRdb calls, TRBD1, cannot be checked with no DNA. This CDR3 is 12 amino acids long. The germline V gene encodes CDR1 SGHTA and CDR2 FQGNSA. The CDR3 loop reads CASSLAARAQFF.